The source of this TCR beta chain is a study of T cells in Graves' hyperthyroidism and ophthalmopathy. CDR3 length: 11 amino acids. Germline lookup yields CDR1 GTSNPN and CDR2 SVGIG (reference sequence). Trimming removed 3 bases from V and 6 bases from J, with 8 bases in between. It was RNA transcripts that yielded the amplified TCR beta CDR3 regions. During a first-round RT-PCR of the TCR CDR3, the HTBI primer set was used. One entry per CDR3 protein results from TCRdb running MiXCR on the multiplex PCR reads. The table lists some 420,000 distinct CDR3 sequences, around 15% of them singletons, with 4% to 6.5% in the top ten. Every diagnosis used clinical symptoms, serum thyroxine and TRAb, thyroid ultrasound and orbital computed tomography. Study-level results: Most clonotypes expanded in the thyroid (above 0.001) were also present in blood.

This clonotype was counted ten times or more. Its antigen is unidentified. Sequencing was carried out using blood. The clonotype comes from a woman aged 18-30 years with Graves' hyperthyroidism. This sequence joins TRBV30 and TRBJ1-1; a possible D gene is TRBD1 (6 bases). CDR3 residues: CAWRKGAEAFF. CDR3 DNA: TGTGCCTGGAGGAAGGGGGCTGAAGCTTTCTTT.